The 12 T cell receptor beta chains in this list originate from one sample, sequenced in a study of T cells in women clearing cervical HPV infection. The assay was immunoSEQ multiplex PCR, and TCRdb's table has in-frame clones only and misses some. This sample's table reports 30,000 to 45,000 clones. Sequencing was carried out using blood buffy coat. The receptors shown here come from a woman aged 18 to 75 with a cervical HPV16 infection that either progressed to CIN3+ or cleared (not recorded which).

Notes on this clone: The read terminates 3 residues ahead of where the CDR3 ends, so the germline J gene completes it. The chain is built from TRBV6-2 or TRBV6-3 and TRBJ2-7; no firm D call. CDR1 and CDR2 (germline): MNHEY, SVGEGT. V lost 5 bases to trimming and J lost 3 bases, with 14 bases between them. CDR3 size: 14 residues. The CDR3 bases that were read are TGTGCCAGCAGTAGCCCCTGGTCCCACTACGAG. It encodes CASSSPWSHYE. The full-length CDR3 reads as CASSSPWSHYEQYF.

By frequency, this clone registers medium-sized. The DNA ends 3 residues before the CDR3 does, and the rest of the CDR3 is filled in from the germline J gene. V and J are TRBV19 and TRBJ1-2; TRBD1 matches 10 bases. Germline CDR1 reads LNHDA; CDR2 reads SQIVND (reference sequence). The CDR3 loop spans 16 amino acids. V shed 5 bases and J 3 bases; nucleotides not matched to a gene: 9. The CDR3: CASSQRSGTGDYGYTF. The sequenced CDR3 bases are TGTGCCAGTAGTCAAAGATCCGGGACAGGGGACTATGGC.

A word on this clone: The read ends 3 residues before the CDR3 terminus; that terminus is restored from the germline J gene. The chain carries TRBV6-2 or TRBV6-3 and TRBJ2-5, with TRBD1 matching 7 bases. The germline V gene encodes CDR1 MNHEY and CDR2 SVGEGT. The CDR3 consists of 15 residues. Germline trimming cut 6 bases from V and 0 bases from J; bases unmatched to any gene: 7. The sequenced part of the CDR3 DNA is TGTGCCAGCAGCCCCCTGACAGGGAACCAAGAGACC. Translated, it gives CASSPLTGNQET. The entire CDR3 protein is CASSPLTGNQETQYF.

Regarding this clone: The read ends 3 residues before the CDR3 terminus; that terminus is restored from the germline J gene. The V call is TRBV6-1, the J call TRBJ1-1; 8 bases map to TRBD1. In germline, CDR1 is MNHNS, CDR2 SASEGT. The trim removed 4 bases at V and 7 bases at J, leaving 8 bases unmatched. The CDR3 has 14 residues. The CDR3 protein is CASSVRTGIGEAFF. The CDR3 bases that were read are TGTGCCAGCAGTGTACGGACAGGGATAGGTGAA.

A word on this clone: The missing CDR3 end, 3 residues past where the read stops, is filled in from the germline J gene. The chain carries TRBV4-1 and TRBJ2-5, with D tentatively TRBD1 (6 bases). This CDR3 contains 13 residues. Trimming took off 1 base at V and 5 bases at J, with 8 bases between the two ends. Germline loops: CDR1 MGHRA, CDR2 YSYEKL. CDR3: CASSQVRGETQYF. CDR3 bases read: TGCGCCAGCAGCCAAGTGAGGGGGGAGACC.

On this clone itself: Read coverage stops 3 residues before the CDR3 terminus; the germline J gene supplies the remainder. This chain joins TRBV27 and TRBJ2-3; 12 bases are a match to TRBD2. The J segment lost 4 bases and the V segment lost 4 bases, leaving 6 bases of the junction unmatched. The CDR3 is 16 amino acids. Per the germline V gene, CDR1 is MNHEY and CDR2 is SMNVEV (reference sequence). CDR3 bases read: TGTGCCAGCAGTTCCCGACTAGCGGGAGTCGCAGATACG. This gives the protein CASSSRLAGVADT. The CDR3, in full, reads CASSSRLAGVADTQYF.

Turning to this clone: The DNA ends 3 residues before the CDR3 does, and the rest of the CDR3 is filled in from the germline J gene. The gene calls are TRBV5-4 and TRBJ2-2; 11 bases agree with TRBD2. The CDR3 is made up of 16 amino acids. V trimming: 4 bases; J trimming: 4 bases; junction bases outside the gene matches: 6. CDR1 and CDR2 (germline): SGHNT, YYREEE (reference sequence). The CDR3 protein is CASSGRLAGFTGELFF. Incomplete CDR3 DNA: TGTGCCAGCAGCGGCCGACTAGCGGGATTCACCGGGGAG.

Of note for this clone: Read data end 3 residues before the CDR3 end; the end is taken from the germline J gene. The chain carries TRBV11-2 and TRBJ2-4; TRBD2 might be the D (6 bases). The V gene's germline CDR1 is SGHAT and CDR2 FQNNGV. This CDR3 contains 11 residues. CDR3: CATRDWDGQYF. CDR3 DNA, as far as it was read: TGTGCCACCCGGGACTGGGACGGT. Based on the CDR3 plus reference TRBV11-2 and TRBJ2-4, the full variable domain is EAGVAQSPRYKIIEKRQSVAFWCNPISGHATLYWYQQILGQGPKLLIQFQNNGVVDDSQLPKDRFSAERLKGVDSTLKIQPAKLEDSAVYLCATRDWDGQYFGAGTRLSVL.

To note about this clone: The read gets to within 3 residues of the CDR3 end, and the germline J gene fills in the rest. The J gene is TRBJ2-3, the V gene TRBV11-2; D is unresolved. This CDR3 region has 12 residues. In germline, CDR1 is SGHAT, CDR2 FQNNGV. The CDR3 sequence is CASSLGSGPQYF. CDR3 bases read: TGTGCCAGCAGCCTAGGTTCTGGCCCG.

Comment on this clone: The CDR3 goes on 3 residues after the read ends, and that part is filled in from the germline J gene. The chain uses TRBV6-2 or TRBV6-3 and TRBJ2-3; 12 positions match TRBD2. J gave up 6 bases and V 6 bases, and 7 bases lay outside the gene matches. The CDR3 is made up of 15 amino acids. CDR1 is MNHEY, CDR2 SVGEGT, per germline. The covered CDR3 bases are TGTGCCAGCAGCCCGACTAGCGGGGGCCGGGATACG. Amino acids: CASSPTSGGRDT. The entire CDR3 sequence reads CASSPTSGGRDTQYF.

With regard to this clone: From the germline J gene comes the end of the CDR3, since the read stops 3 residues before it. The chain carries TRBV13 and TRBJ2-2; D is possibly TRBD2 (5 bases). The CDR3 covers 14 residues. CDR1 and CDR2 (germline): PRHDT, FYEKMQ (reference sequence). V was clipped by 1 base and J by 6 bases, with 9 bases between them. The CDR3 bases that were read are TGTGCCAGCAGCTTAGCAGCGGCTGCCGGGGAG. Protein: CASSLAAAAGE. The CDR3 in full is CASSLAAAAGELFF.

The CDR3 loop reads CASSLVTTGNQPQHF. Incomplete CDR3 DNA: TGTGCCAGCAGCTTAGTCACGACAGGCAATCAGCCC. The rearrangement links TRBV5-5 to TRBJ1-5; weak D call: TRBD1 (5 bases). The read ends 3 residues before the CDR3 terminus; that terminus is restored from the germline J gene. V dropped 2 bases and J dropped 2 bases, with 11 bases sitting between them. Germline loops: CDR1 SGHKS, CDR2 YYEKEE (reference sequence). This CDR3 contains 15 residues.